This T cell receptor (beta chain) is drawn from a study of T cell repertoires in cytomegalovirus infection. V gave up 2 bases and J gave up 4 bases, with 11 bases separating them. Germline V gene sequence: CDR1 GTSNPN, CDR2 SVGIG (reference sequence). CDR3 length equals 13 residues. TCRdb reprocessed the reads with MiXCR, giving one entry per CDR3 protein. The sample includes just under 550,000 distinct CDR3 sequences, around 27% of them seen just once. Sample: PBMCs. This receptor was obtained from a human donor in good health (CMV status not recorded). Some clones in this sample may be carry-over from other donors' samples. The chain carries TRBV30 and TRBJ1-2; D is perhaps TRBD1 (6 bases). CDR3 bases: TGTGCCTGGAGTCCAGGGGCGTCCTATGGCTACACCTTC. It is translated as CAWSPGASYGYTF.